The subject of this entry is one TCR beta chain. What it binds is unknown. Sequenced by immunoSEQ multiplex PCR; TCRdb stores in-frame clones only, minus some. This sample has approximately 130,000 clones, with around 90% found just once. The CDR3 is 16 amino acids. V lost 4 bases, J lost 0 bases, and 13 bases lay in between. Germline values: CDR1 LNHDA, CDR2 SQIVND (reference sequence). This entry belongs to a study of graft-versus-host responses after intestinal transplantation. Study-wide context: Every transplant recipient was induced with anti-thymocyte globulin, then maintained on tacrolimus and steroids for approximately three years. Whole-study results and caveats: After transplant, early declines in HvG clones were associated with peak levels of circulating GvH clones. Allograft clonal ratios (graft-versus-host to host-versus-graft) were high in patients who had graft-donor T cell macrochimerism. There were GvH clones found in recipient marrow, and some of them appeared first in ileum or blood.

Sequencing was performed on unstimulated CD4+ T cells sorted from spleen or lymph node cells, taken before intestinal transplant. This clonotype originated in a human donor who received an intestinal transplant. The chain uses TRBV19 and TRBJ1-3; D may be TRBD1 (6 bases). CDR3 nucleotide sequence: TGTGCCAGTAGTAGAACCCAGGGGAGCTCTGGAAACACCATATATTTT. Protein: CASSRTQGSSGNTIYF.